One T cell receptor beta chain is described in this entry. This clonotype came up a few times. The antigen this receptor binds is unknown. A much larger clone sits a single nucleotide away, making a read error possible. The sample belongs to a study of T cells of healthy individuals (dated by TCRdb to the late 2010s). The germline V gene (reference sequence) gives CDR1 as SGHAT and CDR2 as FQDESV. From the cysteine up to the phenylalanine, the CDR3 has a length of 13 residues. CDR3 DNA is the only sequence kept; it has 39 bases, read in frame from the first base. The trim is 3 bases for V and 4 bases for J, with a gap of 7 bases between the germline ends. The library was produced with 5' RACE. TCRdb names Illumina MiSeq as the instrument used. TCRdb redid the processing of the public reads, applying fastp at Q25 and MiXCR, and retained in-frame beta chains. Each CDR3 protein appears once, grouped with its most common genes and DNA. This sample has around 63,000 distinct CDR3 sequences in its table, and around 15% of those were observed once. The leading ten clones occupy approximately 4.7% of the sample.

The sequence was collected from a human donor in good health. The chain employs TRBV11-1 and TRBJ2-1; no D segment can be confidently identified. Here is the DNA: TGTGCCAGCAGCTTCGGATCGTACAATGAGCAGTTCTTC. Its product reads: CASSFGSYNEQFF.